The next 7 T cell receptor beta chains were all read from a single sample in a study of control samples from healthy donors and cancer patients. This table comes from immunoSEQ multiplex PCR, and its TCRdb copy is limited to in-frame clones, with some not included. The data show approximately 150,000 clones, with 95% to 96% seen just once and approximately 1% held by the top ten. Sequencing was carried out using blood. The receptors were sampled from a woman under 40 in good health.

This clone has a single count. The chain uses TRBV18 and TRBJ2-7; 11 bases line up with TRBD2. The trim removed 3 bases at V and 2 bases at J, leaving 0 bases unmatched. CDR1 is KGHSH, CDR2 LQKENI, per germline. The CDR3 has 14 residues. CDR3 sequence reads: CASSPSGGAYEQYF. The DNA for the CDR3 is TGTGCCAGCTCACCTAGCGGGGGGGCCTACGAGCAGTACTTC.

This sequence joins TRBV25-1 and TRBJ2-7, with D unresolved. Germline CDR1 MGHDK, CDR2 SYGVNS. V lost 4 bases to trimming and J lost 2 bases, with 12 bases between them. CDR3 length: 14 residues. CDR3 coding DNA: TGTGCCAGCAGTGGACTCACAGAGACCTACGAGCAGTACTTC. Its protein is CASSGLTETYEQYF.

The chain carries TRBV18 and TRBJ1-4; 8 nucleotides line up with TRBD1. The V and J ends lost 5 bases and 8 bases, in that order; junction bases with no gene match: 7. From germline, CDR1 is KGHSH and CDR2 LQKENI. This CDR3 has 14 amino acids. CDR3 DNA sequence: TGTGCCAGCTCAGATGGACAGGGTCGGGAAAAACTGTTTTTT. Amino acids: CASSDGQGREKLFF.

The gene calls are TRBV7-9 and TRBJ1-3; TRBD1 matches at 9 bases. The CDR3 has 17 amino acids. Germline-derived CDR1 and CDR2 are SEHNR and FQNEAQ (reference sequence). V was clipped by 1 base and J by 2 bases; unmatched bases: 6. The CDR3 loop is CASSLVLGTGPGNTIYF. The CDR3 coding sequence is TGTGCCAGCAGCTTAGTTTTAGGGACAGGGCCTGGAAACACCATATATTTT. Complete variable domain (other parts from reference TRBV7-9 and TRBJ1-3): DTGVSQNPRHKITKRGQNVTFRCDPISEHNRLYWYRQTLGQGPEFLTYFQNEAQLEKSRLLSDRFSAERPKGSFSTLEIQRTEQGDSAMYLCASSLVLGTGPGNTIYFGEGSWLTVV.

The chain combines TRBV20-1 with TRBJ2-5; 7 bases fit TRBD1. V shed 4 bases and J 12 bases; nucleotides not matched to a gene: 8. The germline V gene encodes CDR1 DFQATT and CDR2 SNEGSKA (reference sequence). The CDR3 is 11 residues long. CDR3 in amino acids: CSAKLRQGKYF. The CDR3 DNA sequence: TGCAGTGCTAAACTTAGACAGGGAAAGTACTTC.

The CDR3 bases are TGTGCCAGCAGCCAAGAATTCGGGGTAGGAGCGTCGTCACCCCTCCACTTT. This sequence encodes CASSQEFGVGASSPLHF. The chain has TRBV3-1 (or the pseudogene TRBV3-2) and TRBJ1-6, with no clear D. The CDR3 consists of 17 residues. Trimming took off 0 bases at V and 10 bases at J, with 19 bases between the two ends. Germline V gives CDR1 LGHDT, CDR2 YNNKEL (reference sequence).

This clone was observed a single time. The chain has TRBV4-1 and TRBJ2-7; D gene uncertain. V lost 2 bases to trimming and J lost 1 base, with 12 bases between them. CDR1 MGHRA and CDR2 YSYEKL come from the germline V gene. This CDR3 region has 15 residues. CDR3 residues: CASSQLDLASYEQYF. The CDR3 nucleotides read TGCGCCAGCAGCCAACTGGACCTCGCGTCCTACGAGCAGTACTTC.